This TCR beta chain came from a study of OX40 agonist ivuxolimab in advanced cancers. Study overall: Dose-escalation subjects each had hepatocellular carcinoma, melanoma, renal cell or head and neck cancer. Three partial responders included one hepatocellular carcinoma patient and two cutaneous melanoma patients. Study outcomes and limitations: CD8+ T cells averaged more expanded clones than CD4+.

The germline V gene encodes CDR1 SGDLS and CDR2 YYNGEE. V lost 2 bases, J lost 0 bases, and 10 bases lay in between. This CDR3 has 15 residues. Data came from immunoSEQ multiplex PCR; TCRdb stores just in-frame clones and leaves some out. The data contain 67,000 or so clones, just over 85% of them singletons. As regards this clone: Its antigen is not identified.

The starting material was CD4+ or CD8+ T cells sorted from blood, obtained in a trial of the OX40 agonist ivuxolimab. The chain uses TRBV9 and TRBJ2-3; D is unclear. The TCR sequence derives from an adult with an advanced solid tumor such as melanoma, head and neck, liver or kidney cancer. CDR3 region: CASSVWAESTDTQYF. The CDR3 DNA reads TGTGCCAGCAGCGTTTGGGCGGAGAGCACAGATACGCAGTATTTT.